This TCR beta chain is from a study of shared clonotypes between healthy human individuals. Study at large: For every donor, three CD4 naive, three CD4 memory, two CD8 naive and one CD8 memory plates were used.

Over several immunoSEQ plates, each subset's genomic DNA was distributed in even portions. TCRdb keeps only in-frame clones here, not all; method: immunoSEQ multiplex PCR. This table has roughly 2.1 million clones, 85% to 95% appearing once. Germline V gene data show CDR1 as MNHEY and CDR2 as SMNVEV (reference sequence). The CDR3 runs 13 residues. Trimming cost V 3 bases and J 3 bases, with 9 bases left between them. The naive CD8 population came from CD45RO-negative cells selected for CCR7, without terminally differentiated effector memory CD45RA+ cells. A word on this clone: Other DNA sequences in the sample encode the same CDR3.

Sequencing input: naive CD8+ T cells from PBMCs. This chain joins TRBV27 and TRBJ2-7; no clear D gene. This receptor was obtained from a man aged 18 to 29 in good health. Some clones in this sample may be carry-over from other donors' samples. CDR3 bases: TGTGCCAGCAGTTTTGGCAGATTCTACGAGCAGTACTTC. Its protein product is CASSFGRFYEQYF.